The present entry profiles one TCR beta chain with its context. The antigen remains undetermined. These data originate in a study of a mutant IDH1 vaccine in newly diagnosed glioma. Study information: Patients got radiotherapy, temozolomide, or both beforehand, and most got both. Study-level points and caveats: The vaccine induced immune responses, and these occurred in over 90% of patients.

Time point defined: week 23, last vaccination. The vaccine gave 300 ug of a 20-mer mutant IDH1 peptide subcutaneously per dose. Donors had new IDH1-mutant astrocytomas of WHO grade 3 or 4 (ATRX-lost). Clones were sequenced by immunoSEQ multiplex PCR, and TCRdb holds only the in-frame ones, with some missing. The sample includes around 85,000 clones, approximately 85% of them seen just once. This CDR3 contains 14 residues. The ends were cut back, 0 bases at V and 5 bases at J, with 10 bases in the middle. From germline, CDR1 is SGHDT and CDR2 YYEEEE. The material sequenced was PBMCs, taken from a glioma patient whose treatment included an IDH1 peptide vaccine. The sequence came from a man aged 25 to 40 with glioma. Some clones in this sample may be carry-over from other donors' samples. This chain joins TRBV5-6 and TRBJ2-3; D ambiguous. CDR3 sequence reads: CASSLGARVDTQYF. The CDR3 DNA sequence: TGTGCCAGCAGCTTGGGGGCTAGGGTAGATACGCAGTATTTT.